The present T cell receptor beta chain was sequenced within a study of T cell changes during pregnancy in multiple sclerosis. Some clones are missing from TCRdb's copy, which holds only in-frame ones; the method was immunoSEQ multiplex PCR. The data contain over 85,000 clones, 90% to 95% of them singletons. V shed 6 bases and J 7 bases; nucleotides not matched to a gene: 3. The CDR3 sequence is 12 residues long. CDR1 is WSHSY and CDR2 is SAAADI in the germline V gene. Sequencing used peripheral blood, obtained after pregnancy. This sequence was found in a female donor in good health, enrolled as a control in a pregnancy study. The chain links TRBV10-2 to TRBJ2-3; 8 nucleotides match TRBD2. The DNA for the CDR3 is TGCGCCAGCAGGGGACTAGGAAATACGCAGTATTTT. This translates into CASRGLGNTQYF.